The 7 T cell receptor beta chains given below trace back to one sample, sequenced in a study of cytomegalovirus exposure and HLA in healthy donors. Researchers ran the PCR with 60 Vbeta and 13 Jbeta primers. The table came from immunoSEQ multiplex PCR; TCRdb's copy has only in-frame clones and leaves some out. The sample lists around 120,000 clones, around two thirds occurring once. Material: PBMCs. The receptors were gathered from a woman aged 40 to 50 in good health and CMV-seropositive.

This clone has just one count. The J gene is TRBJ2-1, the V gene TRBV20-1; TRBD1 agrees at 8 bases. The CDR3 contains 11 residues. Germline V lookup: CDR1 DFQATT, CDR2 SNEGSKA (reference sequence). J lost 10 bases, V lost 5 bases, and 4 bases had no gene match. The CDR3 DNA sequence: TGCAGTGCTCCGGGACAGGTAGAGCAGTTCTTC. It encodes CSAPGQVEQFF.

The chain recombines TRBV9 with TRBJ1-1; TRBD1 agrees at 10 bases. The V and J ends lost 5 bases and 3 bases, in that order; junction bases with no gene match: 7. CDR1 and CDR2 (germline): SGDLS, YYNGEE. The CDR3 extends over 15 amino acids. The CDR3 DNA follows: TGTGCCAGCAGGAGGGGGGGGACAGGGGACACTGAAGCTTTCTTT. This sequence encodes CASRRGGTGDTEAFF.

The gene calls are TRBV29-1 and TRBJ2-5; D is possibly TRBD2 (6 bases). Trimming stripped 6 bases from V and 7 bases from J, with 18 bases between. Germline V gene lookup returns CDR1 SQVTM and CDR2 ANQGSEA. The CDR3 loop spans 13 amino acids. In nucleotides, the CDR3 is TGCAGCGTCTTCCGCGGAGGGACGCCGACCCAGTACTTC. The encoded protein is CSVFRGGTPTQYF.

The rearrangement uses TRBV5-1 and TRBJ2-4, with 9 positions matching TRBD1. The germline CDR1 and CDR2 sequences are SGHRS and YFSETQ. The V and J ends lost 4 bases and 8 bases, in that order; junction bases with no gene match: 7. There are 14 residues in the CDR3. The CDR3 DNA sequence: TGCGCCAGCAGCCGCGGACAGGGGATCGACATTCAGTACTTC. This translates into CASSRGQGIDIQYF.

V gene TRBV5-4 combines with J gene TRBJ2-6, with D possibly being TRBD2 (5 bases). The CDR3 consists of 16 residues. V was cut by 4 bases and J by 0 bases, with 11 bases left in between. Germline V CDR1 and CDR2: SGHNT, YYREEE (reference sequence). The CDR3 sequence: CASSTSEDSGANVLTF. The CDR3 bases are TGTGCCAGCAGCACCTCGGAGGACTCTGGGGCCAACGTCCTGACTTTC. The full variable domain, completed using reference TRBV5-4 and TRBJ2-6, is ETGVTQSPTHLIKTRGQQVTLRCSSQSGHNTVSWYQQALGQGPQFIFQYYREEENGRGNFPPRFSGLQFPNYSSELNVNALELDDSALYLCASSTSEDSGANVLTFGAGSRLTVL.

The chain recombines TRBV7-9 with TRBJ1-6; TRBD1 aligns across 10 bases. CDR3 length: 13 residues. CDR1 and CDR2 (germline): SEHNR, FQNEAQ (reference sequence). J lost 10 bases, V lost 8 bases, and 5 bases had no gene match. CDR3 nucleotides: TGTGCCAGCCGCCGGGACAGGGGCTCACCCCTCCACTTT. This translates into CASRRDRGSPLHF.

In the case of this clone: One junction end disagrees with the germline gene, perhaps due to a read error. The gene calls are TRBV5-4 and TRBJ2-2; 12 nucleotides match TRBD1. From germline, CDR1 is SGHNT and CDR2 YYREEE (reference sequence). The CDR3 spans 15 residues. The DNA for the CDR3 is TGTGCCAGCAGATTGGGACAGGGGGCAACCGGGGAGCTGTTTTTT. Protein sequence: CASRLGQGATGELFF. The whole variable domain, filled in from reference TRBV5-4 and TRBJ2-2, reads ETGVTQSPTHLIKTRGQQVTLRCSSQSGHNTVSWYQQALGQGPQFIFQYYREEENGRGNFPPRFSGLQFPNYSSELNVNALELDDSALYLCASRLGQGATGELFFGEGSRLTVL.